These 14 T cell receptor beta chains came from one sample sequenced in a study of blood T cells in healthy people across ages. Sample-barcoded 5' priming and a J-beta primer mix drove a second PCR of about 6 to 11 cycles. MiXCR, run by TCRdb on the 5' RACE reads, gives a single entry per CDR3 protein. Of nearly 800,000 distinct CDR3 sequences listed, roughly 25% were seen once; the top ten hold under 4.5%. This sample also belongs to another study, concerning T cells of mothers and their children.

The sample comprised blood. Receptor source: a boy between 10 and 17 years old in good health.

The rearrangement joins TRBV10-3 to TRBJ2-1; no reliable D call. The end of the DNA fits TRBJ2-5 better, so the J call may be wrong. The CDR3 is 11 amino acids. Germline assignment: CDR1 ENHRY and CDR2 SYGVKD. Here the CDR3 DNA reads TGTGCCATCAGCGCGGATGAGACCCAGTACTTC. The encoded protein is CAISADETQYF.

The rearrangement joins TRBV12-3 or TRBV12-4 to TRBJ1-4, with a possible D match to TRBD1 (6 bases). Trimming removed 6 bases at V and 8 bases at J, with 22 bases between. The CDR3 is made up of 16 amino acids. CDR3 in DNA: TGTGCCAGCAGCCGCAGCTCCCGGGGGCGAAAAGAAAAACTGTTTTTT. Its protein is CASSRSSRGRKEKLFF.

The chain links TRBV20-1 to TRBJ1-3; a possible D gene is TRBD1 (5 bases). Per the germline V gene, CDR1 is DFQATT and CDR2 is SNEGSKA (reference sequence). The CDR3 totals 14 residues. Trimming took 0 bases from V and 3 from J, leaving 9 bases between them. The CDR3 region has the DNA TGCAGTGCTAGAGATGTGGGGGGTGGAAACACCATATATTTT. Its translation is CSARDVGGGNTIYF.

The rearrangement links TRBV6-5 to TRBJ2-5; D is unclear. This CDR3 is built from 15 residues. V was clipped by 2 bases and J by 1 base, with 11 bases between them. CDR1 is MNHEY and CDR2 is SVGAGI in the germline V gene. The DNA of the CDR3 is TGTGCCAGCAGTTACGGAGAAGGATCCCAAGAGACCCAGTACTTC. Residues: CASSYGEGSQETQYF.

This chain connects TRBV20-1 to TRBJ2-1, with 7 bases lining up with TRBD1. Per germline, CDR1 DFQATT and CDR2 SNEGSKA (reference sequence). There are 12 residues in the CDR3. V was clipped by 5 bases and J by 4 bases; unmatched bases: 2. The DNA of the CDR3 is TGCAGTGCTGGGGACAGATACAATGAGCAGTTCTTC. The encoded protein is CSAGDRYNEQFF.

The gene calls are TRBV21-1 and TRBJ2-6; the D call of TRBD1 is as the table states it, not checked on the DNA. TRBV21-1 is a listed pseudogene. This CDR3 region has 16 residues. The CDR3 DNA sequence: TGTGCCAGCAGCAAGGGGCCTAACTCTGGGGCCAACGTCCTGACTTTC. Translation: CASSKGPNSGANVLTF.

This clonotype appeared a few times. This sequence joins TRBV7-6 and TRBJ2-3, with 12 nucleotides matching TRBD2. Germline lookup yields CDR1 SGHVS and CDR2 FNYEAQ. With V trimmed by 2 bases and J by 5 bases, 5 bases remained unmatched. CDR3 length equals 16 residues. CDR3 amino acids: CASSLPLAGGQDTQYF. CDR3 nucleotide sequence: TGTGCCAGCAGCTTACCTCTAGCGGGGGGGCAAGATACGCAGTATTTT.

The chain is built from TRBV6-1 and TRBJ2-5; 9 bases match TRBD2. Trimming took 6 bases from V and 2 from J; bases not matched to a gene: 10. Germline lookup yields CDR1 MNHNS and CDR2 SASEGT. This CDR3 is built from 16 residues. The CDR3, as DNA: TGTGCCAGCAGCGGGACTTATAGCGGGGGTCAAGAGACCCAGTACTTC. Translation gives CASSGTYSGGQETQYF.

This clonotype was observed a few times. The chain uses TRBV12-3 or TRBV12-4 and TRBJ1-1; 7 nucleotides align to TRBD1. V lost 1 base and J lost 5; bases outside the gene matches: 7. This CDR3 has 15 amino acids. The CDR3 DNA reads as TGTGCCAGCAGTTTAGTAGGGGGCGCAAGAACTGAAGCTTTCTTT. Its protein is CASSLVGGARTEAFF.

The chain has TRBV18 and TRBJ2-3; no definite D call. V was cut by 4 bases and J by 5 bases, with 10 bases left in between. CDR3 length: 13 amino acids. Germline lookup yields CDR1 KGHSH and CDR2 LQKENI. The CDR3 loop reads CASSLKVEDTQYF. The CDR3 coding sequence is TGTGCCAGCTCACTGAAGGTGGAAGATACGCAGTATTTT.

The chain has TRBV12-3 or TRBV12-4 and TRBJ2-7; 9 nucleotides line up with TRBD1. The CDR3 loop spans 15 amino acids. Trimming at V came to 6 bases and at J to 4 bases, leaving 10 bases not matched to a gene. CDR3 DNA: TGTGCCAGCAGCCACCCCGGGACAGGGCGTTACGAGCAGTACTTC. As protein: CASSHPGTGRYEQYF.

The V call is TRBV5-5, the J call TRBJ2-7, with a tentative D call TRBD1 (5 bases). The CDR3 spans 13 residues. The germline V gene encodes CDR1 SGHKS and CDR2 YYEKEE (reference sequence). The V end was cut by 3 bases, the J end by 7 bases, with 14 bases between. The CDR3 DNA reads TGTGCCAGCAGCTCAGACAGACCGGTGGAGCAGTACTTC. Protein sequence: CASSSDRPVEQYF.

The V call is TRBV6-2 or TRBV6-3, the J call TRBJ1-1, with TRBD1 as a possible D gene (5 bases). The germline V and J ends were trimmed by 7 bases and 3 bases, with 21 bases remaining between them. The CDR3 has 16 residues. Per germline, CDR1 MNHEY and CDR2 SVGEGT. Here the CDR3 DNA reads TGTGCCAGCACCCTTCAGGGCTTCATCTGGGACACTGAAGCTTTCTTT. It yields the protein CASTLQGFIWDTEAFF.

J is TRBJ2-5 and V is TRBV6-5, with 14 bases matching TRBD2. The end of the DNA fits TRBJ2-7 better, so the J call may be wrong. There are 16 residues in the CDR3. CDR1 and CDR2 from the germline V gene are MNHEY and SVGAGI. This CDR3 reads CASSWGTSGGAYEQYF. The CDR3 DNA is TGTGCCAGCAGTTGGGGGACTAGCGGGGGAGCATACGAGCAGTACTTC.